This T cell receptor beta chain emerged from a study of T cells expressing NK-cell markers. Turning to the study itself: Underlying the TCR beta repertoires were sorted CD3+CD56+NKG2C+, CD3+CD56+NKG2C- and CD3+CD56-NKG2C+ T cells. Study conclusions and caveats: Of the CD8+ T cells in roughly 6 donors, 1.0-7.0% belonged to dominant NKG2C+ clonotypes. Dominance of the CD3+CD56-NKG2C+ fraction by these clonotypes also held in several donors.

TCRdb reworked the 5' RACE reads into one entry per CDR3 protein, no DNA. The sample has some 4,700 distinct CDR3 sequences. This clonotype shows up as medium-sized (0.01 to 0.1%) by frequency. The antigen remains undetermined. The CDR3 covers 14 residues. CDR1 is SGDLS and CDR2 is YYNGEE in the germline V gene. The gene calls are TRBV9 and TRBJ2-7; TCRdb lists TRBD1, though no DNA is available to test this call. The source is a man aged 18 to 30 in good health. The sequencing input was blood T cells: a sorted CD56 or NKG2C T cell subset, CD4+ or CD8+ T cells, or bulk PBMC T cells (not recorded which). The CDR3 loop is CASSVGTPPYEQYF.